This T cell receptor (beta chain) was recorded in a study of T cells in localized non-small cell lung cancer. This CDR3 is built from 17 residues. V lost 4 bases and J lost 0, with 18 bases in between. Per germline, CDR1 SGHVS and CDR2 FQNEAQ. Clones were sequenced by immunoSEQ multiplex PCR, and TCRdb holds only the in-frame ones, with some missing. The sample includes about 53,000 clones, roughly 88% of them seen just once. V gene TRBV7-8 combines with J gene TRBJ1-1; maybe TRBD1 (6 bases). The sequenced sample was peripheral blood mononuclear cells, obtained before any cancer treatment. This clonotype originated in a man between 40 and 69 years old with stage III lung adenocarcinoma. The CDR3 DNA is TGTGCCAGCAGCTCCGAGGGGGTTGCGAGGGTGAACACTGAAGCTTTCTTT. This gives the protein CASSSEGVARVNTEAFF.